This T cell receptor (beta chain) was captured in a study of cytomegalovirus exposure and HLA in healthy donors. In regard to this clone: Antigen specificity is unknown.

The germline V gene encodes CDR1 SGHRS and CDR2 YFSETQ. The ends lost 4 bases at V and 10 bases at J; junction bases unmatched: 9. CDR3 length: 15 residues. Both 60 Vbeta primers and 13 Jbeta primers went into the PCR. As processed by the authors: In a later analysis, of about 80 million unique beta chains, some 10 million appeared in at least two donors. Sequencing was performed with immunoSEQ multiplex PCR; in TCRdb, only in-frame clones are kept and a portion is missing. That table furnishes V, J and clone size, whereas the DNA furnished D and trimming. The profile shows about 130,000 clones, approximately 85% of them singletons. Findings and caveats of the study: Trimming of TCR beta V- and J-genes showed a link, identified in a later analysis, to a missense DCLRE1C variant. In presence/absence analyses, roughly uniform sequencing depth across donors was assumed. In an earlier analysis, most TCR beta V segments were productive about 87% or about 30% of the time.

The receptor comes from a boy younger than 18 in good health and CMV-seronegative. The chain combines TRBV5-1 with TRBJ1-4; 11 bases match TRBD1. What was sequenced was PBMCs. The CDR3 sequence is CASSGGQGAFGKLFF. The CDR3 coding sequence is TGCGCCAGCAGCGGTGGACAGGGGGCGTTTGGAAAACTGTTTTTT. Supplemented by reference TRBV5-1 and TRBJ1-4, the full variable domain reads KAGVTQTPRYLIKTRGQQVTLSCSPISGHRSVSWYQQTPGQGLQFLFEYFSETQRNKGNFPGRFSGRQFSNSRSEMNVSTLELGDSALYLCASSGGQGAFGKLFFGSGTQLSVL.